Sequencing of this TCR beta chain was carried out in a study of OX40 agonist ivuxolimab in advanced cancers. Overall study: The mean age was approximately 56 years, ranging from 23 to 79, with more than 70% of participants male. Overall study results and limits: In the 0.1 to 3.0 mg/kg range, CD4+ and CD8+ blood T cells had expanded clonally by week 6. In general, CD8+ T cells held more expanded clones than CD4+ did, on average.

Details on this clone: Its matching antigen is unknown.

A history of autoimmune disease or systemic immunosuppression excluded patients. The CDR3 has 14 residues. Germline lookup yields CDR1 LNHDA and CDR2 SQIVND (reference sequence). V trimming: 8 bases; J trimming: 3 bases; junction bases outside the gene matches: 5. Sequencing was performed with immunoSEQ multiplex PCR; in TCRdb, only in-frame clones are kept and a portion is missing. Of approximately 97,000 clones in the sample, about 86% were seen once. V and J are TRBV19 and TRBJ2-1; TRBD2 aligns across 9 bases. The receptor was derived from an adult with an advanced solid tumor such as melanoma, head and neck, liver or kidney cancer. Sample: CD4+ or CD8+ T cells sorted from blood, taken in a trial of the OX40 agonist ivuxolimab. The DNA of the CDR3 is TGTGCCAGTGGTTCTAGCGGGATCTACAATGAGCAGTTCTTC. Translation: CASGSSGIYNEQFF. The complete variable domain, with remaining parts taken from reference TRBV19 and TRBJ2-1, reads DGGITQSPKYLFRKEGQNVTLSCEQNLNHDAMYWYRQDPGQGLRLIYYSQIVNDFQKGDIAEGYSVSREKKESFPLTVTSAQKNPTAFYLCASGSSGIYNEQFFGPGTRLTVL.